This TCR beta chain comes out of a study of memory B cells and T cells in multiple sclerosis. Findings of the study overall: Shared clonotype counts depended on differing compartment clone-set sizes and were normalized.

Stimulus-free culture yielded autoproliferating CFSE-dim and non-proliferating CFSE-high T cells, each sequenced separately. Over 4.5x10^7 CFSE-labeled PBMCs were cultured less than 8 days unstimulated, then replicate wells were pooled. CFSE at around 0.5 uM labeled the PBMCs, which were then cultured unstimulated. Only in-frame clones appear in the TCRdb table, and some are missing; sequencing was by immunoSEQ multiplex PCR. The table has roughly 30,000 clones, about 83% seen once; the top ten hold less than 3.5%. J lost 2 bases, V lost 3 bases, and 10 bases had no gene match. The CDR3 sequence is 16 residues long. CDR1 and CDR2 (germline): SGHRS, YFSETQ. On this clone: What it binds is not known.

Sequencing was performed on PBMCs from blood kept in culture. V usage is TRBV5-1 and J usage is TRBJ2-5, with TRBD1 matching 7 bases. This receptor was identified in a human donor with multiple sclerosis. The CDR3: CASSSTGAWGQETQYF. The CDR3, as DNA: TGCGCCAGCAGCTCTACAGGGGCTTGGGGGCAAGAGACCCAGTACTTC.